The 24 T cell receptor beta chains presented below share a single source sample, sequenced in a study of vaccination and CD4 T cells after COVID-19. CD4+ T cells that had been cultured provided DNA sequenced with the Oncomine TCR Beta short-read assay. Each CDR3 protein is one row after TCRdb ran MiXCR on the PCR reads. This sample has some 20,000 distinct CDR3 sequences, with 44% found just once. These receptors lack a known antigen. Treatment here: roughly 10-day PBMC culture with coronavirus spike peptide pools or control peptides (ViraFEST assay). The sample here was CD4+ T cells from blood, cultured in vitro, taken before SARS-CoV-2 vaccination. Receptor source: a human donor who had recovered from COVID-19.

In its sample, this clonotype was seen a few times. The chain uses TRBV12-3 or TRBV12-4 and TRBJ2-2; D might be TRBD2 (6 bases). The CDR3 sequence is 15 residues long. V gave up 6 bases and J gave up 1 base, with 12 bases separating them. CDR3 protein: CASRRDSLNTGELFF. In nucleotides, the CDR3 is TGTGCCAGCAGACGGGACTCGCTGAACACCGGGGAGCTGTTTTTT.

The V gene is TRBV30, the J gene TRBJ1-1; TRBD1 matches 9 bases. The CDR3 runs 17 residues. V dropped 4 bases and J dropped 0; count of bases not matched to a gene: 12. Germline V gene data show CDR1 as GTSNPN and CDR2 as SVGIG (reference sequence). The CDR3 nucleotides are TGTGCCTGGACCCAGGACAGGGGATGGGGCCTGAACACTGAAGCTTTCTTT. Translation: CAWTQDRGWGLNTEAFF.

The DNA of the CDR3 is TGTGCCAGCAGTTACTCGACGACCGCGCATGGCTACACCTTC. Its protein is CASSYSTTAHGYTF. The rearrangement joins TRBV6-2 or TRBV6-3 to TRBJ1-2; D unclear. V shed 0 bases and J shed 6 bases, with 11 bases lying between them. Looked up from germline, CDR1 is MNHEY and CDR2 is SVGEGT. The CDR3 runs to 14 residues.

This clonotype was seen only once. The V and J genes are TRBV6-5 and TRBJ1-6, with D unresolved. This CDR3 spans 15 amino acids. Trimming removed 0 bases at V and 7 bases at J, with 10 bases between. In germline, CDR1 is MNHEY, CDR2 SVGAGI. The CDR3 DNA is TGTGCCAGCAGTTACTCGACAATGGGGAATTCACCCCTCCACTTT. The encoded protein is CASSYSTMGNSPLHF.

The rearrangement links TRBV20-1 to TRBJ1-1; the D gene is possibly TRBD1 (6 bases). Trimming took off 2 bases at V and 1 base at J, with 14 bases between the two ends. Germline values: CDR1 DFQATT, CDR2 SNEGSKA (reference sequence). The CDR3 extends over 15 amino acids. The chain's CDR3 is CSARRTAGWNTEAFF. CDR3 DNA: TGCAGTGCTAGAAGGACAGCCGGGTGGAACACTGAAGCTTTCTTT.

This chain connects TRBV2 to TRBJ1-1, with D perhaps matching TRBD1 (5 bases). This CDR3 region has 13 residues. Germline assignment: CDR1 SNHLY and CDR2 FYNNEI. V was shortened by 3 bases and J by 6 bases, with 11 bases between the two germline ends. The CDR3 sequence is CASSDQGPAEAFF. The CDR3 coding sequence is TGTGCCAGCAGTGATCAGGGCCCCGCTGAAGCTTTCTTT.

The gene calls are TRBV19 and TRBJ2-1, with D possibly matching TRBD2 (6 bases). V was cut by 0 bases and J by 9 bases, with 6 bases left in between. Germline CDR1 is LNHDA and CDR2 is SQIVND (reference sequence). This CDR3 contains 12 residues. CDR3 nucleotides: TGTGCCAGTAGTATAGATAGCGGTGAGCAGTTCTTC. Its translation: CASSIDSGEQFF.

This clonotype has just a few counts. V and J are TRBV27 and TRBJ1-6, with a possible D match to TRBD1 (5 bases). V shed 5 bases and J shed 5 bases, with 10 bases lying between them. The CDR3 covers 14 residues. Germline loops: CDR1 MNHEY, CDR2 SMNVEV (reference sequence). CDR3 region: CASSNRGNNSPLHF. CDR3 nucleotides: TGTGCCAGCAGTAACCGGGGCAATAATTCACCCCTCCACTTT.

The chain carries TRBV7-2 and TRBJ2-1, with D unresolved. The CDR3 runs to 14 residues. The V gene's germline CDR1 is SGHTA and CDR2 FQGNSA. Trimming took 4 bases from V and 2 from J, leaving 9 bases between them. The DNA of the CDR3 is TGTGCCAGCAGCTCCTCCCCAGCCTACAATGAGCAGTTCTTC. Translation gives CASSSSPAYNEQFF.

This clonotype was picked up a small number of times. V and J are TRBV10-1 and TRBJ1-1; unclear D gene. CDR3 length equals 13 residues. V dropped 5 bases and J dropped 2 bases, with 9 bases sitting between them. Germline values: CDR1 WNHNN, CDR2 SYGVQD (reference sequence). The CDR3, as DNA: TGCGCCAGCAGTCCCGGGAGAAACACTGAAGCTTTCTTT. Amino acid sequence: CASSPGRNTEAFF.

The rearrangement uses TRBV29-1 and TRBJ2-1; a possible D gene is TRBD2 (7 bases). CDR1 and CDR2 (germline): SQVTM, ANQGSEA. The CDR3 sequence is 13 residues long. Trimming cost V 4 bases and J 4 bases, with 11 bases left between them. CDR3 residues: CSVGGGGYNEQFF. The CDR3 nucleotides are TGCAGCGTTGGGGGAGGGGGGTACAATGAGCAGTTCTTC.

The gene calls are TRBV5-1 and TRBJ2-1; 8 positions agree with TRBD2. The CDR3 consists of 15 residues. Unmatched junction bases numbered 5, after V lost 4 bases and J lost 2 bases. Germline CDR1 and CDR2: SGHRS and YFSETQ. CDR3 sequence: CASSPAGEAYNEQFF. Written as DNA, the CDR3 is TGCGCCAGCAGCCCAGCGGGAGAGGCCTACAATGAGCAGTTCTTC. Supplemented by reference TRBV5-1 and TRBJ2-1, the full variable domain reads KAGVTQTPRYLIKTRGQQVTLSCSPISGHRSVSWYQQTPGQGLQFLFEYFSETQRNKGNFPGRFSGRQFSNSRSEMNVSTLELGDSALYLCASSPAGEAYNEQFFGPGTRLTVL.

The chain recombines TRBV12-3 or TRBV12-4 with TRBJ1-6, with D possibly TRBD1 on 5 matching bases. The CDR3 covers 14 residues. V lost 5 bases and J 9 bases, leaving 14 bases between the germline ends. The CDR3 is CASSPGTGGSPLHF. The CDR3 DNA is TGTGCCAGCAGTCCGGGGACCGGCGGTTCACCCCTCCACTTT.

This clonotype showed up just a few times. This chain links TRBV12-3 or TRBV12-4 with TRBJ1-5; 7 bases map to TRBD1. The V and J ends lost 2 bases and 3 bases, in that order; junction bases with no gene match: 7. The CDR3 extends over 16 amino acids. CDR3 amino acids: CASSLPRQGPNQPQHF. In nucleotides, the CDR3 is TGTGCCAGCAGTTTACCTCGACAGGGTCCCAATCAGCCCCAGCATTTT.

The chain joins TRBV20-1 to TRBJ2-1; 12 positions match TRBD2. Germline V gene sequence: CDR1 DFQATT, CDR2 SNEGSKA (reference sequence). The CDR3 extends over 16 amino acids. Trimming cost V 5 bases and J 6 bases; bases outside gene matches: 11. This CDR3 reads CSAWIGLAGNLNEQFF. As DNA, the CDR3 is TGCAGTGCTTGGATTGGACTAGCGGGAAACCTCAATGAGCAGTTCTTC.

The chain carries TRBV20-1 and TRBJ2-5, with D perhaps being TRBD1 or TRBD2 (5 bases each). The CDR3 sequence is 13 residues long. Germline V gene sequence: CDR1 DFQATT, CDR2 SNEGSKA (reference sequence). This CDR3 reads CSRGPAGKETQYF. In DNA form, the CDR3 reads TGCAGCCGGGGCCCAGCAGGGAAAGAGACCCAGTACTTC.

For the CDR3, the DNA is TGCAGTGCTCTAGGGGTCGGCGCAGATACGCAGTATTTT. This sequence encodes CSALGVGADTQYF. This sequence joins TRBV20-1 and TRBJ2-3; TRBD1 is a possible D gene (5 bases). Germline V gene sequence: CDR1 DFQATT, CDR2 SNEGSKA (reference sequence). The CDR3 loop spans 13 amino acids. Trimming took 5 bases from V and 4 from J, leaving 13 bases between them.

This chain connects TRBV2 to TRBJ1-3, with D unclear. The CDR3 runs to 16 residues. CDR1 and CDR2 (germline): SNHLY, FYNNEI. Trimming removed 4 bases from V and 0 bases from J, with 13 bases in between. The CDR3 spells CASSVRPIFSGNTIYF. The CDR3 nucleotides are TGTGCCAGCAGTGTGAGGCCGATCTTCTCTGGAAACACCATATATTTT.

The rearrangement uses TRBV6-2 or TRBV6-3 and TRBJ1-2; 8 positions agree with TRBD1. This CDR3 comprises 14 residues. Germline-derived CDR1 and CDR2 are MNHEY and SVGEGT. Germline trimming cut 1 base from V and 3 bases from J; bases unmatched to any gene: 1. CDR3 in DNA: TGTGCCAGCAGTTACTTGACAGGGGACTATGGCTACACCTTC. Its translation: CASSYLTGDYGYTF.

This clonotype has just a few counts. The CDR3 DNA reads TGCGCCAGCAGTCCCTGGCCAGTGGGAGGGCAGCACGAGCAGTACTTC. Its protein is CASSPWPVGGQHEQYF. V gene TRBV10-1 combines with J gene TRBJ2-7, with 7 positions matching TRBD2. The junction had 15 bases not matched to a gene; V was cut back by 5 bases and J by 5 bases. This CDR3 region has 16 residues. Germline-derived CDR1 and CDR2 are WNHNN and SYGVQD (reference sequence).

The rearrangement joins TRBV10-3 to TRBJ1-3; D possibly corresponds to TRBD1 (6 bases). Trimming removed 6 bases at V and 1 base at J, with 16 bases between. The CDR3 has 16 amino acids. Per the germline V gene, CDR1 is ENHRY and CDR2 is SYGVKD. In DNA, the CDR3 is TGTGCCATCAGCCCCGGACAGCCCTTATCTGGAAACACCATATATTTT. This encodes CAISPGQPLSGNTIYF.

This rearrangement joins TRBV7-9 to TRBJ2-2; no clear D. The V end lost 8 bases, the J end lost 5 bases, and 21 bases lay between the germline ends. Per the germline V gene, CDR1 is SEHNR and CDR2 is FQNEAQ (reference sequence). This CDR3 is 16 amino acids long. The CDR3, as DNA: TGTGCCAGCCTAGGGAAGGAGAGACTTAGTACCGGGGAGCTGTTTTTT. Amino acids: CASLGKERLSTGELFF. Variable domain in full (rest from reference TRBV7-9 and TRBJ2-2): DTGVSQNPRHKITKRGQNVTFRCDPISEHNRLYWYRQTLGQGPEFLTYFQNEAQLEKSRLLSDRFSAERPKGSFSTLEIQRTEQGDSAMYLCASLGKERLSTGELFFGEGSRLTVL.

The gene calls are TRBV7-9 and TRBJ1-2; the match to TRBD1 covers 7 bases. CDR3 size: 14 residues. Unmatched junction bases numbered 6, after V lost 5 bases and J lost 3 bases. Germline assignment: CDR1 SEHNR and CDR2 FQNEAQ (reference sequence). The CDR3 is CASSGAGQHYGYTF. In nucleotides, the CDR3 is TGTGCCAGCAGCGGCGCGGGACAGCACTATGGCTACACCTTC.

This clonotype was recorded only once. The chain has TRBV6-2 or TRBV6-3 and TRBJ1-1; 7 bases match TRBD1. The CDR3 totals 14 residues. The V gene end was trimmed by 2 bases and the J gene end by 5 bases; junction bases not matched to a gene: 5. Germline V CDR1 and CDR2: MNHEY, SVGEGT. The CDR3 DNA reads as TGTGCCAGCAGTTACAGGGGGCGAGGGACTGAAGCTTTCTTT. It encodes CASSYRGRGTEAFF.